The rows below give T cell receptor beta chains drawn from one sample of a study of shared clonotypes between healthy human individuals. Only in-frame clones appear in the TCRdb table, and some are missing; sequencing was by immunoSEQ multiplex PCR. The sample contains about 96,000 clones, almost 70% of which appear only once. The sample comprised memory CD8+ T cells sorted from blood. These receptors all come from a man in his thirties or forties in good health. Each CDR3 is given with its conserved first and last residue. D genes are given only for firm matches. Clone size, where shown, is once, few, many, or a class for clones that have expanded.

v_gene,d_gene,j_gene,abundance,CDR3nt,CDR3aa
TRBV6-6,-,TRBJ1-5,few,TGTGCCAGCTCCGAGAATTTCCAGCCCCAGCATTTT,CASSENFQPQHF
TRBV27,TRBD2,TRBJ2-5,-,TGTGCCAGCAGCCCTATAGCGGGAGGTGCAAAAGAGACCCAGTACTTC,CASSPIAGGAKETQYF
TRBV27,-,TRBJ2-7,-,TGTGCCAGCAGTTTATTAGGGGACGAGCAGTACTTC,CASSLLGDEQYF
TRBV10-1,-,TRBJ2-7,few,TGCGCCAGCGATAACTACGAGCAGTACTTC,CASDNYEQYF
TRBV10-3,TRBD2,TRBJ2-7,once,TGTGCCAGCAGTTACTCGACTAGCGCCTACGAGCAGTACTTC,CASSYSTSAYEQYF
TRBV6-4,-,TRBJ2-5,-,TGTGCCAGCAGTACCTTCCTCGGGACATTCCTTGGGGAGACCCAGTACTTC,CASSTFLGTFLGETQYF
TRBV11-2,-,TRBJ2-1,-,TGTGCCAGCAGCTCAAACTGGGGCGCGGACTATGAGCAGTTCTTC,CASSSNWGADYEQFF
TRBV6-6,-,TRBJ2-7,-,TGTGCCAGCACCTCGGGATTTGGGTCCTACGAGCAGTACTTC,CASTSGFGSYEQYF
TRBV7-2,-,TRBJ2-5,-,TGTGCCAGCAGCAATAGGGGGGCCTCAGAGACCCAGTACTTC,CASSNRGASETQYF
TRBV25-1,-,TRBJ2-7,few,TGTGCCAGCACTCAGGGAGACGAGCAGTACTTC,CASTQGDEQYF
TRBV6-1,TRBD2,TRBJ2-7,-,TGTGCCAGCCCTAGCGGGTCCTACGAGCAGTACTTC,CASPSGSYEQYF
TRBV5-5,-,TRBJ2-7,-,TGTGCCAGCAGCGAAGCGGGCCAGAACTCCTACGAGCAGTACTTC,CASSEAGQNSYEQYF
TRBV9,-,TRBJ1-1,many,TGTGCCAGCAGCGCCCGTCGGGCGGGGAACACTGAAGCTTTCTTT,CASSARRAGNTEAFF
TRBV2,-,TRBJ2-2,-,TGTGCCAGTCAACGGAGCGCCGGGGAGCTGTTTTTT,CASQRSAGELFF
TRBV27,-,TRBJ2-1,few,TGTGCCAGCAGTTCGACACCAGGGATCGGGCACAATGAGCAGTTCTTC,CASSSTPGIGHNEQFF
TRBV15,-,TRBJ2-7,few,TGTGCCACCAGCAGAGATTGGGGGGACTACGAGCAGTACTTC,CATSRDWGDYEQYF
TRBV30,-,TRBJ2-7,-,TGTGCCTGGAGTGGGAGCAAGGGTAGCTACGAGCAGTACTTC,CAWSGSKGSYEQYF
TRBV28,-,TRBJ2-5,-,TGTGCCAGCAGTTCCGCCGGACTTGCGGAGACCCAGTACTTC,CASSSAGLAETQYF
TRBV7-3,TRBD2,TRBJ2-1,-,TGTGCCAGCAGCCCGACTAGCGGGACGTCCTACAATGAGCAGTTCTTC,CASSPTSGTSYNEQFF